The 23 T cell receptor beta chains below come from one sample, sequenced in a study of blood T cell repertoires in COVID-19. This table comes from immunoSEQ multiplex PCR, and its TCRdb copy is limited to in-frame clones, with some not included. Of roughly 250,000 clones in the sample, roughly four fifths were seen once. The sequenced material came from peripheral blood. The receptors were gathered from a woman aged 60-75 years with active or convalescent COVID-19.

There are a few counts of this clone. This chain uses TRBV27 with TRBJ2-7; TRBD2 might be the D (6 bases). The CDR3 covers 13 residues. Trimming took off 2 bases at V and 5 bases at J, with 10 bases between the two ends. Germline loops: CDR1 MNHEY, CDR2 SMNVEV (reference sequence). DNA for the CDR3: TGTGCCAGCAGTTTAGGGGGGATCAACGAGCAGTACTTC. As protein: CASSLGGINEQYF.

The gene calls are TRBV5-4 and TRBJ1-4; 9 nucleotides line up with TRBD1. The CDR3 totals 15 residues. Germline CDR1 SGHNT, CDR2 YYREEE (reference sequence). The trim removed 1 base at V and 7 bases at J, leaving 5 bases unmatched. The CDR3 DNA reads TGTGCCAGCAGCTTGCCCCCGGGACAGGGTGAAAAACTGTTTTTT. Its protein product is CASSLPPGQGEKLFF.

This clone appeared once. This chain links TRBV3-1 (or the pseudogene TRBV3-2) with TRBJ2-1, with 10 nucleotides matching TRBD2. Trimming cost V 1 base and J 5 bases; bases outside gene matches: 8. Germline-derived CDR1 and CDR2 are LGHDT and YNNKEL (reference sequence). The CDR3 has 17 amino acids. CDR3 nucleotides: TGTGCCAGCAGCCAAGTACCCAAGCGGGGGGGAGACAATGAGCAGTTCTTC. It codes for CASSQVPKRGGDNEQFF.

The sample holds a few counts of this clone. The chain uses TRBV5-1 and TRBJ1-2; 9 bases are a match to TRBD1. Trimming took 4 bases from V and 7 from J; bases not matched to a gene: 14. The CDR3 loop spans 16 amino acids. Germline assignment: CDR1 SGHRS and CDR2 YFSETQ. CDR3 residues: CASSLQQGALSPGYTF. The CDR3 DNA reads as TGCGCCAGCAGCCTCCAACAGGGGGCGCTATCTCCTGGCTACACCTTC.

The V call is TRBV6-5, the J call TRBJ1-2; no definite D call. The V end lost 6 bases, the J end lost 5 bases, and 13 bases lay between the germline ends. CDR3 length equals 13 residues. Germline V gene sequence: CDR1 MNHEY, CDR2 SVGAGI. The CDR3 DNA follows: TGTGCCAGCAGCCAATGGCGGGTTTATGGCTACACCTTC. It yields the protein CASSQWRVYGYTF.

The V call is TRBV6-6, the J call TRBJ1-1; 9 nucleotides align to TRBD1. V was clipped by 8 bases and J by 2 bases; unmatched bases: 6. The CDR3 is made up of 14 amino acids. CDR1 and CDR2 (germline): MNHNY, SVGAGI (reference sequence). The CDR3 nucleotides read TGTGCCAGCGAGGGGACAGGGTATAACACTGAAGCTTTCTTT. Protein product: CASEGTGYNTEAFF.

The rearrangement uses TRBV6-6 and TRBJ1-2, with TRBD1 as a possible D gene (5 bases). Between the trimmed V and J ends, which lost 6 bases and 4 bases, there was a span of 15 bases. The length of the CDR3 is 14 residues. CDR1 and CDR2 (germline): MNHNY, SVGAGI (reference sequence). CDR3 coding DNA: TGTGCCAGCAGCGTAGACAGAAACTTCTATGGCTACACCTTC. It is translated as CASSVDRNFYGYTF.

The V and J genes are TRBV6-5 and TRBJ1-4; D remains ambiguous. The CDR3 has 15 amino acids. V was shortened by 2 bases and J by 0 bases, with 7 bases between the two germline ends. The germline V gene encodes CDR1 MNHEY and CDR2 SVGAGI. The CDR3 DNA is TGTGCCAGCAGTTACGAGGGCGCAACTAATGAAAAACTGTTTTTT. This translates into CASSYEGATNEKLFF.

The V gene is TRBV18, the J gene TRBJ2-3; D is perhaps TRBD2 (5 bases). This CDR3 spans 14 amino acids. V lost 3 bases and J lost 3, with 10 bases in between. In germline, CDR1 is KGHSH, CDR2 LQKENI. The CDR3 DNA reads as TGTGCCAGCTCACCGCAGCGGAATACAGATACGCAGTATTTT. Translation gives CASSPQRNTDTQYF.

This clone was observed a handful of times. The rearrangement uses TRBV7-9 and TRBJ1-1; no clear D gene. The CDR3 is 14 residues long. Germline V gene data show CDR1 as SEHNR and CDR2 as FQNEAQ (reference sequence). The V gene lost 5 bases and the J gene lost 4 bases, with 14 bases spanning the gap. As DNA, the CDR3 is TGTGCCAGCAGCCCACTACCCAGCCTCACTGAAGCTTTCTTT. Encoded protein: CASSPLPSLTEAFF.

The chain's CDR3 is CASSLVRTGNYGYTF. In nucleotides, the CDR3 is TGTGCCAGTAGCCTAGTACGGACGGGAAACTATGGCTACACCTTC. This sequence joins TRBV19 and TRBJ1-2; D ambiguous. This CDR3 spans 15 amino acids. V was cut by 6 bases and J by 2 bases, with 16 bases left in between. The germline gives CDR1 LNHDA, CDR2 SQIVND (reference sequence).

The chain carries TRBV7-6 and TRBJ1-4; TRBD1 might be the D (6 bases). Germline values: CDR1 SGHVS, CDR2 FNYEAQ. This CDR3 contains 18 residues. V was clipped by 1 base and J by 0 bases, with 15 bases between them. The CDR3: CASSLGPTGLATNEKLFF. The CDR3 DNA sequence: TGTGCCAGCAGCTTAGGCCCGACAGGTCTGGCAACTAATGAAAAACTGTTTTTT. Drawing the rest from reference TRBV7-6 and TRBJ1-4, the complete variable domain is GAGVSQSPRYKVTKRGQDVALRCDPISGHVSLYWYRQALGQGPEFLTYFNYEAQQDKSGLPNDRFSAERPEGSISTLTIQRTEQRDSAMYRCASSLGPTGLATNEKLFFGSGTQLSVL.

With respect to this clone: The sample holds other DNA sequences that translate to the same CDR3. The chain employs TRBV3-1 (or the pseudogene TRBV3-2) and TRBJ1-1; a weak D match, TRBD1 (5 bases). CDR1 is LGHDT and CDR2 is YNNKEL in the germline V gene (reference sequence). The CDR3 totals 16 residues. V was pared by 6 bases and J by 3 bases, with 20 bases between. The CDR3 DNA reads as TGTGCCAGCAGGCTAAGTGACGGGGGGGTTTACACTGAAGCTTTCTTT. Amino acid sequence: CASRLSDGGVYTEAFF.

This clone was detected once. CDR3 nucleotides: TGTGCCAGCAGCTTGGGACTAGCGGGGAGAATGGGGGAGACCCAGTACTTC. Amino acids: CASSLGLAGRMGETQYF. The chain is built from TRBV5-4 and TRBJ2-5; 11 bases align to TRBD2. CDR3 size: 17 residues. Trimming at V came to 0 bases and at J to 5 bases, leaving 9 bases not matched to a gene. Germline V gene sequence: CDR1 SGHNT, CDR2 YYREEE (reference sequence).

The chain couples TRBV15 to TRBJ2-2; a possible D gene is TRBD1 (6 bases). The V gene lost 0 bases and the J gene lost 5 bases, with 13 bases spanning the gap. CDR1 and CDR2 from the germline V gene are LNHNV and YYDKDF (reference sequence). This CDR3 has 16 amino acids. This chain's CDR3 is CATSRDRGRGTGELFF. For the CDR3, the DNA is TGTGCCACCAGCAGAGATCGTGGCAGGGGTACCGGGGAGCTGTTTTTT.

This clone was observed a few times. The chain combines TRBV7-9 with TRBJ1-1, with D perhaps matching TRBD1 (5 bases). The germline V gene has CDR1 SEHNR and CDR2 FQNEAQ (reference sequence). V was shortened by 4 bases and J by 0 bases, with 9 bases between the two germline ends. CDR3 length equals 14 residues. The CDR3 here is CASSSGPLNTEAFF. In nucleotides, the CDR3 is TGTGCCAGCAGCTCAGGGCCTCTGAACACTGAAGCTTTCTTT.

The rearrangement uses TRBV23-1 and TRBJ1-5; TRBD1 agrees at 8 bases. TRBV23-1 is noted as an ORF with a role that remains uncertain. The V gene end was trimmed by 4 bases and the J gene end by 6 bases; junction bases not matched to a gene: 11. The CDR3 runs to 16 residues. The CDR3 here is CASSRTQGAPSQPQHF. DNA for the CDR3: TGCGCCAGCAGTCGAACCCAGGGGGCGCCGAGTCAGCCCCAGCATTTT.

The chain has TRBV12-3 or TRBV12-4 and TRBJ2-7, with TRBD2 identical over 12 bases. The CDR3 spans 13 residues. After removal of 6 bases from V and 5 bases from J, the junction contained 2 bases not matched to a gene. CDR3 in DNA: TGTGCCAGCAGGAGACTAGCGGGGGACGAGCAGTACTTC. Amino acids: CASRRLAGDEQYF.

Turning to this clone: The junction differs from germline at one of its ends, possibly a read error. CDR3 loop: CASTLSEVPIDF. DNA of the CDR3: TGTGCCAGCACCCTTTCAGAGGTGCCCATCGACTTC. The chain combines TRBV7-9 with TRBJ2-7; unclear D gene. Germline assignment: CDR1 SEHNR and CDR2 FQNEAQ (reference sequence). The CDR3 is made up of 12 amino acids.

The chain uses TRBV3-1 (or the pseudogene TRBV3-2) and TRBJ1-3, with D tentatively TRBD1 (6 bases). Trimming pared 1 base from V and 4 bases from J, leaving 11 bases between. The CDR3 length is 15 residues. CDR1 is LGHDT and CDR2 is YNNKEL in the germline V gene (reference sequence). The CDR3 sequence: CASSQADRLGNTIYF. CDR3 coding DNA: TGTGCCAGCAGCCAAGCCGACAGGTTGGGAAACACCATATATTTT.

V is TRBV2 and J is TRBJ2-7; 8 bases align to TRBD1. Germline V gene sequence: CDR1 SNHLY, CDR2 FYNNEI. CDR3 length: 14 amino acids. V lost 6 bases and J lost 2; bases outside the gene matches: 6. CDR3 sequence: CASRRQGSTYEQYF. The DNA for the CDR3 is TGTGCCAGCAGGCGACAGGGGTCGACCTACGAGCAGTACTTC.

The V call is TRBV24-1, the J call TRBJ1-5; possibly TRBD1 for D (6 bases). Germline CDR1 reads KGHDR; CDR2 reads SFDVKD. Trimming removed 1 base at V and 2 bases at J, with 14 bases between. CDR3 size: 17 residues. CDR3 DNA: TGTGCCACCAGTGATTTTAGGGCAGGGGAATGCAATCAGCCCCAGCATTTT. This sequence encodes CATSDFRAGECNQPQHF.

This clone was counted a few times. V and J are TRBV15 and TRBJ2-3, with D uncertain. The CDR3 length is 13 residues. Trimming took 9 bases from V and 1 from J, leaving 11 bases between them. Germline CDR1 is LNHNV and CDR2 is YYDKDF (reference sequence). The CDR3: CATRPTGTDTQYF. The CDR3 DNA sequence: TGTGCCACTAGACCGACTGGCACAGATACGCAGTATTTT.